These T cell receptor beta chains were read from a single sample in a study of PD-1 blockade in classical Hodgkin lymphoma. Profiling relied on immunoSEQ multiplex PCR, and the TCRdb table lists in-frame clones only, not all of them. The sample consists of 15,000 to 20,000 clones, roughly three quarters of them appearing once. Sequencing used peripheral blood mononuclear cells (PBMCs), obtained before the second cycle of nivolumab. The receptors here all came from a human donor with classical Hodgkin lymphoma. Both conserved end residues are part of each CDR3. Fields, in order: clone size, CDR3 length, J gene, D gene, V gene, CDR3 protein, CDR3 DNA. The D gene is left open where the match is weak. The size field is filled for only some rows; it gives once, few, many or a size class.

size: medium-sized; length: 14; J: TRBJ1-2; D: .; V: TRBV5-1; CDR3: CASSLGTLDYGYTF; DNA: TGCGCCAGCAGCTTGGGGACATTGGACTATGGCTACACCTTC
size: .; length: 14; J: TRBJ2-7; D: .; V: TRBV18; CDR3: CASSPPGLSYEQYF; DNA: TGTGCCAGCTCACCACCAGGCCTCTCCTACGAGCAGTACTTC
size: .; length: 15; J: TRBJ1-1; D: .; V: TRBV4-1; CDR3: CASSQDPQGRGRAFF; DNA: TGCGCCAGCAGCCAAGATCCGCAGGGGAGGGGGAGAGCTTTCTTT
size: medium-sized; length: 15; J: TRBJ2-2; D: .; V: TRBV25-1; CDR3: CASSDAGPSTGELFF; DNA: TGTGCCAGCAGTGACGCAGGGCCCAGCACCGGGGAGCTGTTTTTT
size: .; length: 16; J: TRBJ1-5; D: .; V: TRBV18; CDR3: CASSPTGATGNQPQHF; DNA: TGTGCCAGCTCACCGACGGGGGCGACGGGCAATCAGCCCCAGCATTTT
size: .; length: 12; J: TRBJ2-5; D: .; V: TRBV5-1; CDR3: CASSDGTETQYF; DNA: TGCGCCAGCAGCGACGGGACGGAGACCCAGTACTTC
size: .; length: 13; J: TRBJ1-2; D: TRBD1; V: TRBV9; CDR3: CASSVTGEGGYTF; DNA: TGTGCCAGCAGCGTTACAGGGGAAGGTGGCTACACCTTC
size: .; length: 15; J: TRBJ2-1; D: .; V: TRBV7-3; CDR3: CASSTYLTFGDEQFF; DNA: TGTGCCAGCAGCACATACTTGACCTTCGGGGATGAGCAGTTCTTC
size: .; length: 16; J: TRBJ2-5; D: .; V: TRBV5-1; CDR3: CASSLVPRGRQETQYF; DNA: TGCGCCAGCAGCTTGGTCCCCCGTGGCAGACAAGAGACCCAGTACTTC
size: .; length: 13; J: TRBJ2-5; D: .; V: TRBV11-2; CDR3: CASSPISGETQYF; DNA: TGTGCCAGCAGCCCGATAAGTGGAGAGACCCAGTACTTC
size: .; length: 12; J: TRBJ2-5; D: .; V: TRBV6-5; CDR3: CASRGMGETQYF; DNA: TGTGCCAGCAGAGGGATGGGGGAGACCCAGTACTTC
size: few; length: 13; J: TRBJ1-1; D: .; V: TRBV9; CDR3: CASSPGQSTEAFF; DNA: TGTGCCAGCAGCCCAGGACAGAGCACTGAAGCTTTCTTT
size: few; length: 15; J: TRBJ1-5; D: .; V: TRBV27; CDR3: CASTTTSSSNQPQHF; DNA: TGTGCCAGCACCACGACCAGCTCTAGCAATCAGCCCCAGCATTTT
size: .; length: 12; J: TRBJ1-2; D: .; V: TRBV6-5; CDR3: CASSYEGDGYTF; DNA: TGTGCCAGCAGTTACGAGGGGGATGGCTACACCTTC
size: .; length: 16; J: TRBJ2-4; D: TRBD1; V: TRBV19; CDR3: CASSQGGGTGDRTQYF; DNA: TGTGCCAGTAGTCAGGGAGGGGGGACAGGGGATCGAACTCAGTACTTC
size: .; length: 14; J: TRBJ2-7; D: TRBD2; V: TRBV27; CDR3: CASLDLAEPYEQYF; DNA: TGTGCCAGCTTGGACCTAGCGGAGCCCTACGAGCAGTACTTC
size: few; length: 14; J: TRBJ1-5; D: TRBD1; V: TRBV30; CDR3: CAWTPGQGNQPQHF; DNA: TGTGCCTGGACCCCGGGACAGGGTAATCAGCCCCAGCATTTT
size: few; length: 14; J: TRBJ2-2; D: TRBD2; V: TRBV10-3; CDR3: CATKRERGTGELFF; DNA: TGTGCCACCAAGCGGGAACGGGGTACCGGGGAGCTGTTTTTT
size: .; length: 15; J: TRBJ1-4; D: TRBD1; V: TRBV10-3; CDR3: CAISETGQGGEKLFF; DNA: TGTGCCATCAGTGAGACCGGACAGGGAGGGGAAAAACTGTTTTTT
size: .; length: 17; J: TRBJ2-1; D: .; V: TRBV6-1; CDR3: CASSDFRVLGKGNEQFF; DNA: TGTGCCAGCAGTGATTTTCGGGTATTAGGGAAGGGCAATGAGCAGTTCTTC
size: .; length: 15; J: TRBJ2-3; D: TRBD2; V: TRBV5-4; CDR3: CASSDQRGSTDTQYF; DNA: TGTGCCAGCAGCGATCAGCGGGGGAGCACAGATACGCAGTATTTT
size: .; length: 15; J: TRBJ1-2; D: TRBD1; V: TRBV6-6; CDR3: CASSNAGTGGYGYTF; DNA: TGTGCCAGCAGCAATGCGGGGACAGGGGGCTATGGCTACACCTTC
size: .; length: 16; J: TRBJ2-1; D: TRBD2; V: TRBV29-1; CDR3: CSVPTRTSGAYNEQFF; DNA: TGCAGCGTTCCTACAAGAACTAGCGGGGCCTACAATGAGCAGTTCTTC
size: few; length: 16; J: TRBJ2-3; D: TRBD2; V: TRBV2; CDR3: CASSVAGGPGLDTQYF; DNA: TGTGCCAGCTCTGTAGCGGGAGGGCCGGGATTAGATACGCAGTATTTT
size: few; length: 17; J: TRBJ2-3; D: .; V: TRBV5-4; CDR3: CASSLVIVEAAPDTQYF; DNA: TGTGCCAGCAGCTTGGTAATTGTCGAGGCAGCCCCCGATACGCAGTATTTT
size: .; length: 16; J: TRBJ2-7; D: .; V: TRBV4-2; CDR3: CASSQEIGDRGYEQYF; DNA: TGTGCCAGCAGCCAAGAAATTGGAGACCGGGGCTACGAGCAGTACTTC
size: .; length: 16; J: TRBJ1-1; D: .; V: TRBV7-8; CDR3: CASSPSGWIMNTEAFF; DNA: TGTGCCAGCAGCCCCAGCGGGTGGATCATGAACACTGAAGCTTTCTTT
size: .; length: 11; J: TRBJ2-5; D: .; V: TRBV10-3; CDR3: CAIGREETQYF; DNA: TGTGCCATCGGAAGGGAAGAGACCCAGTACTTC
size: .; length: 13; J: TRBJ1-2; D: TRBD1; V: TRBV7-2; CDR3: CASSAQPGQGYTF; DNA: TGTGCCAGCAGCGCACAACCAGGACAGGGGTACACCTTC
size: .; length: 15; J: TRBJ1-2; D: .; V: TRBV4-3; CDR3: CASSQGFLANYGYTF; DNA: TGCGCCAGCAGCCAAGGTTTTCTAGCTAACTATGGCTACACCTTC
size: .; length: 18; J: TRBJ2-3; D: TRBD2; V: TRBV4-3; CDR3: CASSRRTSGGGCTDTQYF; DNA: TGCGCCAGCAGCCGCCGGACTAGCGGGGGGGGATGCACAGATACGCAGTATTTT
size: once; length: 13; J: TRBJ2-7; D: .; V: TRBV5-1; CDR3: CASSLDGAYGQYF; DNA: TGCGCCAGCAGCTTGGACGGGGCCTACGGGCAGTACTTC
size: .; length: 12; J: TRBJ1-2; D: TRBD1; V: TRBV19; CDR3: CATEDRVNGYTF; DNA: TGTGCCACTGAGGACAGGGTTAATGGCTACACCTTC
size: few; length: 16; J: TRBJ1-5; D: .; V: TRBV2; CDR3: CASSHPSGNSNQPQHF; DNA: TGTGCCAGCAGTCACCCCTCCGGGAATAGCAATCAGCCCCAGCATTTT
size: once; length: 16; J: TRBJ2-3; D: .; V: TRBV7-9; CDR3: CASNFNSHPSTDTQYF; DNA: TGTGCCAGCAACTTCAACTCACACCCTAGCACAGATACGCAGTATTTT
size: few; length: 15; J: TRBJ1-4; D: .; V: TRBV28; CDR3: CASRMDRPTNEKLFF; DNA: TGTGCCAGCAGGATGGACAGACCAACTAATGAAAAACTGTTTTTT
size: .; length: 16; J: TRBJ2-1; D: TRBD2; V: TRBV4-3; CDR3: CASSQARGSSYNEQFF; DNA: TGCGCCAGCAGCCAAGCTCGCGGGAGCTCCTACAATGAGCAGTTCTTC
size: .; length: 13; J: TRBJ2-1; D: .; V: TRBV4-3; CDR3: CASSQDRGVGQFF; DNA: TGCGCCAGCAGCCAAGATCGAGGGGTCGGGCAGTTCTTC